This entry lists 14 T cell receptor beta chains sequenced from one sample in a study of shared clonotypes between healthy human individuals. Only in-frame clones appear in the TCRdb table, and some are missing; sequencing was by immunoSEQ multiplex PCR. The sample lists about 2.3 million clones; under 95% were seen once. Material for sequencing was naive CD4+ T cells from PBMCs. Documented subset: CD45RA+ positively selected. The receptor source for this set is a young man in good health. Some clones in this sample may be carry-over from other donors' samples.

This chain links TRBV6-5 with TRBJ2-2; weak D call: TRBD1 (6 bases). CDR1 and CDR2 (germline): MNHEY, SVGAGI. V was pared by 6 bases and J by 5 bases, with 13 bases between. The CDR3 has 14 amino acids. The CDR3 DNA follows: TGTGCCAGCAGCCAAGGAGGACAGACCGGGGAGCTGTTTTTT. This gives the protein CASSQGGQTGELFF.

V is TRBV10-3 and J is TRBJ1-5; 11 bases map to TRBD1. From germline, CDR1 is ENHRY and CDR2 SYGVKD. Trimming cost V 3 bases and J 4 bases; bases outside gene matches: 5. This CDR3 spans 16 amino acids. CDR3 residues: CAISEGDRGRNQPQHF. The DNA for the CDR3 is TGTGCCATCAGTGAAGGGGACAGGGGGAGGAATCAGCCCCAGCATTTT.

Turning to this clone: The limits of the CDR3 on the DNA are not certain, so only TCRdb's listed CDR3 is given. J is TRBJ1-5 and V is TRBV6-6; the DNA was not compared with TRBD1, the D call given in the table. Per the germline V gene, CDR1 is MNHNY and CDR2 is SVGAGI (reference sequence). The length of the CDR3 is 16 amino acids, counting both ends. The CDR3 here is CASSTSTGGGNQPQHF.

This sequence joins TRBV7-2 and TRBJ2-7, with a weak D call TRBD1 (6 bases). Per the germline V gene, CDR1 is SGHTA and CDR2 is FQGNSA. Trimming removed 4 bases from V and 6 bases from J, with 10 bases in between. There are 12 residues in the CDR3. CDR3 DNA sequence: TGTGCCAGCAGCTCCACAGGGCCCGAGCAGTACTTC. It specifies CASSSTGPEQYF. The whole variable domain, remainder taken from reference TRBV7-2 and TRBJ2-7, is GAGVSQSPSNKVTEKGKDVELRCDPISGHTALYWYRQSLGQGLEFLIYFQGNSAPDKSGLPSDRFSAERTGGSVSTLTIQRTQQEDSAVYLCASSSTGPEQYFGPGTRLTVT.

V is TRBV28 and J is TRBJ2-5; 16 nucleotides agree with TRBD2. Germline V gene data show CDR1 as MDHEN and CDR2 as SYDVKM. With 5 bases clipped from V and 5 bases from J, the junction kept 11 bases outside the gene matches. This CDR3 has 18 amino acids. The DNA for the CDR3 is TGTGCCAGCAGTGCTTTGGGACTAGCGGGAGGGATTCCCGAGACCCAGTACTTC. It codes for CASSALGLAGGIPETQYF.

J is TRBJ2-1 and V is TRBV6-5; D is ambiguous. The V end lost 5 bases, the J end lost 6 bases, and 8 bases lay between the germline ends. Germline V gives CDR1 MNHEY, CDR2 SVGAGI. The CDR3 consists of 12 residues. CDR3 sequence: CASSRGPNEQFF. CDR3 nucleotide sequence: TGTGCCAGCAGTCGCGGACCCAATGAGCAGTTCTTC.

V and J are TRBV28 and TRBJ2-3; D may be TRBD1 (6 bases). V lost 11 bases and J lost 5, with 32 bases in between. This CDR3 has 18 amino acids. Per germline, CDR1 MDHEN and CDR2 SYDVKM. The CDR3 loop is CAAHGFGGAKVLGDTQYF. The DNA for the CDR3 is TGTGCCGCTCATGGGTTTGGGGGCGCTAAGGTTCTGGGAGATACGCAGTATTTT.

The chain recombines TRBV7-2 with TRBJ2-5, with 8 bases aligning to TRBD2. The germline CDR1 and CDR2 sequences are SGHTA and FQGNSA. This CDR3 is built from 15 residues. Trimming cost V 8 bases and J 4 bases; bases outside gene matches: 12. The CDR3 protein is CASLGSGRTGETQYF. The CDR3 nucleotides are TGTGCCAGCTTAGGCAGCGGGAGAACAGGAGAGACCCAGTACTTC.

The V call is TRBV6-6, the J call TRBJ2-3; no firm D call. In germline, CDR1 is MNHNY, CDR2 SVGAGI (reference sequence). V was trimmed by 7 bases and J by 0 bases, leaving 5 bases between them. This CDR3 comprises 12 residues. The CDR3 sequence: CASTSSTDTQYF. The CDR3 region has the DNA TGTGCCAGCACCTCCAGCACAGATACGCAGTATTTT.

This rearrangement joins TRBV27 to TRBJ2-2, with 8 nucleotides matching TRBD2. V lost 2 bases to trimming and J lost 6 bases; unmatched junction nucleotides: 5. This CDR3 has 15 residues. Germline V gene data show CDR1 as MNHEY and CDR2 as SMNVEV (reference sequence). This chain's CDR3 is CASSLRGRFPGELFF. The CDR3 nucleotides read TGTGCCAGCAGTTTACGCGGGAGGTTCCCCGGGGAGCTGTTTTTT.

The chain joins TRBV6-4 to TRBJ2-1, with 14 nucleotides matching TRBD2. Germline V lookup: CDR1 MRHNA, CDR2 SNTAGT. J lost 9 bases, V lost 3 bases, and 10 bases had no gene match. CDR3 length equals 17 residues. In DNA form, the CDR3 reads TGTGCCAGCAGTGAGGCACCGGGACTAGCGGGAGTCACTGAGCAGTTCTTC. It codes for CASSEAPGLAGVTEQFF.

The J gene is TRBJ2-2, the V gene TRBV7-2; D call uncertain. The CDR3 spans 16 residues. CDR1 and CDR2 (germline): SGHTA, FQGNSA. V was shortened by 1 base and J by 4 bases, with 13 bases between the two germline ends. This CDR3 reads CASSLGSDIRTGELFF. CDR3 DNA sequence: TGTGCCAGCAGCTTAGGGAGCGACATACGCACCGGGGAGCTGTTTTTT. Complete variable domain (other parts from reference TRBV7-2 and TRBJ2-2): GAGVSQSPSNKVTEKGKDVELRCDPISGHTALYWYRQSLGQGLEFLIYFQGNSAPDKSGLPSDRFSAERTGGSVSTLTIQRTQQEDSAVYLCASSLGSDIRTGELFFGEGSRLTVL.

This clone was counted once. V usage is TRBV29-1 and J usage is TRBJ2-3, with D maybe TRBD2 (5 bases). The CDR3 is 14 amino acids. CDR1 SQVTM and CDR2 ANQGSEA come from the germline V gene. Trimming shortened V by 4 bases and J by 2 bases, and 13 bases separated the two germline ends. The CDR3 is CSVGRLLDTDTQYF. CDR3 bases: TGCAGCGTTGGACGACTACTTGACACAGATACGCAGTATTTT.

The CDR3 DNA reads as TGTGCCAGCAGTTTCCCGACGGGTAATGAAAAACTGTTTTTT. It encodes CASSFPTGNEKLFF. This chain connects TRBV28 to TRBJ1-4; D not resolved. Germline V gene data show CDR1 as MDHEN and CDR2 as SYDVKM. CDR3 length: 14 amino acids. V gave up 3 bases and J gave up 4 bases, with 9 bases separating them.